In this sample, the clone carrying this T cell receptor delta chain turned up many times. The mismatch at residue 16 between this DNA's translation and the TCRdb protein of a much larger clone likely reflects a read error; the protein shown is translated from the DNA. Flow sorting of PBMC yielded separate Vgamma9/Vdelta2+ and Vdelta2-negative gammadelta T cell populations for bulk repertoire analysis. Germline CDR1 and CDR2: GEAIGNYY and EKD. The CDR3 has 18 residues. The data were obtained in a study of γδ T cells in repeated Plasmodium falciparum infection. TCRdb re-called the multiplex PCR reads through CATT. This sample has about 57,000 delta-chain clones, with around 1.7% found just once.

Input material: gamma-delta T cells from blood. The receptor comes from a pool of human donors (malaria-infected and uninfected, not separated). The V gene is TRDV2, the J gene TRDJ1; perhaps TRDD3 as D (5 bases). The CDR3 bases are TGTGCCTGTGACACATCTACGACCTGGGCCCCGTACACCGATAAACCCATCTTT. Its translation is CACDTSTTWAPYTDKPIF.